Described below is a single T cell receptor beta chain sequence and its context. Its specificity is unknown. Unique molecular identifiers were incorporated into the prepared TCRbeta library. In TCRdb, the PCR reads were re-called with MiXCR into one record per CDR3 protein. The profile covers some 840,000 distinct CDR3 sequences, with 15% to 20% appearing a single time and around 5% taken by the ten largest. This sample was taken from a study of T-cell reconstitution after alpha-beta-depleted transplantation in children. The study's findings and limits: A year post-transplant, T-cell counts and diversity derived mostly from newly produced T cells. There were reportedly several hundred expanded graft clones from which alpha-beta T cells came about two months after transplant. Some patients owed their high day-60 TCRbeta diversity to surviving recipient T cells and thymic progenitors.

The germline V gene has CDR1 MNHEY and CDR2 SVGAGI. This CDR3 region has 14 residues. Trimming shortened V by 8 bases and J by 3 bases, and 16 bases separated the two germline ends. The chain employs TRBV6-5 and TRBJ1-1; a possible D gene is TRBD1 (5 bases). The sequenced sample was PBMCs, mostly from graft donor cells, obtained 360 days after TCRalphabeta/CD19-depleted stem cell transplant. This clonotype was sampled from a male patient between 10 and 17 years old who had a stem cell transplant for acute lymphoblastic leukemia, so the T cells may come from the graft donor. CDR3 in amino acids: CASPGTQKDTEAFF. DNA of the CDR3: TGTGCCAGCCCCGGGACCCAAAAGGACACTGAAGCTTTCTTT.